This TCR beta chain was sequenced in a study of OX40 agonist ivuxolimab in advanced cancers. In the study overall: Participants averaged roughly 57 years of age (range 23 to 79) and were about 85% male. Three individuals attained partial responses, comprising one hepatocellular carcinoma case and two cutaneous melanoma cases.

A remark on this clone: What it binds is unknown.

Overall study findings and caveats: On average, a greater number of expanded clones characterised CD8+ T cells relative to CD4+.

This CDR3 has 14 amino acids. V lost 6 bases and J 7 bases, leaving 16 bases between the germline ends. Germline lookup yields CDR1 LNHDA and CDR2 SQIVND (reference sequence). Systemic immunosuppression or autoimmune disease history was grounds to exclude patients. The table came from immunoSEQ multiplex PCR; TCRdb's copy has only in-frame clones and leaves some out. Of approximately 65,000 clones listed, roughly nine tenths are singletons. This clonotype was obtained from an adult with an advanced solid tumor such as melanoma, head and neck, liver or kidney cancer. The specimen comprised CD4+ or CD8+ T cells sorted from blood, sampled in a trial of the OX40 agonist ivuxolimab. The V and J genes are TRBV19 and TRBJ2-1; D gene uncertain. The CDR3 sequence is CASSPEVASNEQFF. DNA of the CDR3: TGTGCCAGTAGCCCTGAAGTAGCATCGAATGAGCAGTTCTTC.